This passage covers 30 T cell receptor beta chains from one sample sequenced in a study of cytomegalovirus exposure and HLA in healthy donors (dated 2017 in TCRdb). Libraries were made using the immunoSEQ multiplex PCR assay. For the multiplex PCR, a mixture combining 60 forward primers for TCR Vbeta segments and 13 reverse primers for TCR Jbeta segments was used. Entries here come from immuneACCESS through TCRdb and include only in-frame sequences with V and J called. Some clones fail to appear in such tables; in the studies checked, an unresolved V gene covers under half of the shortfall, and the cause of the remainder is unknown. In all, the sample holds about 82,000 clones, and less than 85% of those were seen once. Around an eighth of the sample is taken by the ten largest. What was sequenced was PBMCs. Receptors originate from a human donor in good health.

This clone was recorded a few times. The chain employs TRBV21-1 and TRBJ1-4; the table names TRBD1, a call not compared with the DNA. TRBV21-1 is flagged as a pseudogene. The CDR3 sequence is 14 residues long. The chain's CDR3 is CASSKEQGAEKLFF. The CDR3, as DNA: TGTGCCAGCAGCAAAGAACAGGGAGCCGAAAAACTGTTTTTT.

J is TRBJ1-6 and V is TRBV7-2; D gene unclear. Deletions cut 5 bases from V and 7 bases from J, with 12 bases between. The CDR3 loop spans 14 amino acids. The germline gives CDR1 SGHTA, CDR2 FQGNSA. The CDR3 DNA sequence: TGTGCCAGCAGCCCCTGGGCACGCAATTCACCCCTCCACTTT. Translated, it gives CASSPWARNSPLHF.

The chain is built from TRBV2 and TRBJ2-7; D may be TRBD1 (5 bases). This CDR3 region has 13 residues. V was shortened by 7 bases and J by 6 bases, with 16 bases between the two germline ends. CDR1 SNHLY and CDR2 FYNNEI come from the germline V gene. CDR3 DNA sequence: TGTGCCAGCACCAGGGAAAGTTCGGGCGAGCAGTACTTC. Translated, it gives CASTRESSGEQYF.

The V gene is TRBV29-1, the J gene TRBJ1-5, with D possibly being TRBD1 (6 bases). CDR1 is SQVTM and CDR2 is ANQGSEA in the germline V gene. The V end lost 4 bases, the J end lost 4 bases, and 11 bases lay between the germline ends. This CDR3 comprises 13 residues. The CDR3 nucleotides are TGCAGCGTTGCTGGGACACAGAATCAGCCCCAGCATTTT. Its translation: CSVAGTQNQPQHF.

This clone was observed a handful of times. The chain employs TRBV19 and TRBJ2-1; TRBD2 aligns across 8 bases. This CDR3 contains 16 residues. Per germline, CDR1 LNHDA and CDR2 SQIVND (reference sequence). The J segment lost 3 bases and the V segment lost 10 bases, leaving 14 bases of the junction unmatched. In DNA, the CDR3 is TGTGCCACCAGGACGGGGCGGGGGGCCTTCTACAATGAGCAGTTCTTC. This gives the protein CATRTGRGAFYNEQFF.

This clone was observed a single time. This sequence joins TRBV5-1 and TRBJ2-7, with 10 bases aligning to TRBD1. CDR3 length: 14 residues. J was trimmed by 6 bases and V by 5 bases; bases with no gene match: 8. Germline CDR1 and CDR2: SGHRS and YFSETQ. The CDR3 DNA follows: TGCGCCAGCAGTCCCCGGGACAGGGGTGGCGAGCAGTACTTC. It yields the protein CASSPRDRGGEQYF.

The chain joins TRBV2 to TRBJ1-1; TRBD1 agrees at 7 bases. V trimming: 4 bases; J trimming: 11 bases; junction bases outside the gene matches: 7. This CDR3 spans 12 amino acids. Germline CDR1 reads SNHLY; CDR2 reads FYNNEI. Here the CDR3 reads CASSGQGRGAFF. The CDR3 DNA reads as TGTGCCAGCAGTGGACAGGGTCGAGGGGCTTTCTTT.

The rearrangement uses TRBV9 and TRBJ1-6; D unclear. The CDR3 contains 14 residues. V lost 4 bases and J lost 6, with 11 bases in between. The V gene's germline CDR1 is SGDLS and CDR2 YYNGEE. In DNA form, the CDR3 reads TGTGCCAGCAGCTCAGAGGGAGCTAATTCACCCCTCCACTTT. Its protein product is CASSSEGANSPLHF.

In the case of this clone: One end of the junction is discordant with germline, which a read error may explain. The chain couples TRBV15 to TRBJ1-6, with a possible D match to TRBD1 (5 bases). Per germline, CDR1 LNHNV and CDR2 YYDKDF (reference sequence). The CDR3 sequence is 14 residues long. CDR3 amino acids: CATSRQGGNSPLNF. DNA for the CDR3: TGTGCCACCAGCAGACAGGGAGGGAATTCACCCCTCAACTTT.

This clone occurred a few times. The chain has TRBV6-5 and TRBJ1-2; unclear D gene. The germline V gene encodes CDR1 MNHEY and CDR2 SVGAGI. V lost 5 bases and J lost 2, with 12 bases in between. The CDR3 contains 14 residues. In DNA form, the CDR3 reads TGTGCCAGCAGTCTGGCGGGCGTCAACTATGGCTACACCTTC. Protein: CASSLAGVNYGYTF.

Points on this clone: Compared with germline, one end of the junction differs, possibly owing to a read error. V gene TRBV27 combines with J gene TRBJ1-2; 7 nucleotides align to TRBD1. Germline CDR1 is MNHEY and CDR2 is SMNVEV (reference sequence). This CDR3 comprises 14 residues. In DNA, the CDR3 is TGTGCCAGCAGACCAGGGGGGCGCACGTATGGCTACCCCTTC. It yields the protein CASRPGGRTYGYPF.

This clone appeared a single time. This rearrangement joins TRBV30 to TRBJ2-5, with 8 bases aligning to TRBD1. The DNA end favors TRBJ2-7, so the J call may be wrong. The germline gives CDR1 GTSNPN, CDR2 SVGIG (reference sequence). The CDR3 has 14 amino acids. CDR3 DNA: TGTGCCTGGAGTTTGACAGGGGAAATCTACGAGCAGTACTTC. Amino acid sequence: CAWSLTGEIYEQYF.

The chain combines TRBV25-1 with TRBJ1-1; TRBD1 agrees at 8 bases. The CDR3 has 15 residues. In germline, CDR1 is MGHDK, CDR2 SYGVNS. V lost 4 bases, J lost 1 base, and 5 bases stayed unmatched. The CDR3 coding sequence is TGTGCCAGCAGTGGGGCCGGGACAGGGAACACTGAAGCTTTCTTT. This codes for CASSGAGTGNTEAFF.

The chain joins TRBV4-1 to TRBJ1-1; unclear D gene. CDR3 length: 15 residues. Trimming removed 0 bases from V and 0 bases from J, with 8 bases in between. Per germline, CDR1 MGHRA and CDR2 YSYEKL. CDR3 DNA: TGCGCCAGCAGCCAAGATGCGCAACTGAACACTGAAGCTTTCTTT. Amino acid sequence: CASSQDAQLNTEAFF.

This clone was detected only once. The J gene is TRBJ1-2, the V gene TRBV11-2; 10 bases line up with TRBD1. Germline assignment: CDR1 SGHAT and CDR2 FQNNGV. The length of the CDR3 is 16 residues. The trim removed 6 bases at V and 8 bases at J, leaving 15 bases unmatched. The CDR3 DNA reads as TGTGCCAGCAGTTTCGACAGGGGGCTTAGGATCACGGGCTACACCTTC. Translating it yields CASSFDRGLRITGYTF.

DNA for the CDR3: TGTGCCAGTATAGGTGGGAACAGGGGGGGCACTGAAGCTTTCTTT. This sequence encodes CASIGGNRGGTEAFF. The chain carries TRBV19 and TRBJ1-1; 8 nucleotides agree with TRBD1. CDR3 length: 15 residues. The ends lost 7 bases at V and 4 bases at J; junction bases unmatched: 11. Germline V gene lookup returns CDR1 LNHDA and CDR2 SQIVND (reference sequence).

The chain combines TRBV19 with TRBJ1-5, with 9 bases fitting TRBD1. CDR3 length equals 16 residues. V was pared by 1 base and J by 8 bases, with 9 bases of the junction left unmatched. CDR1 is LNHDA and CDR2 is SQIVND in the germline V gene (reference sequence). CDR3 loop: CASSIAGTGRGKPQHF. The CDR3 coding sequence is TGTGCCAGTAGTATAGCCGGGACAGGGAGGGGAAAGCCCCAGCATTTT.

The CDR3 sequence: CASSSGLTGDHEQYF. DNA of the CDR3: TGTGCCAGTAGTTCCGGACTGACAGGGGACCACGAGCAGTACTTC. The chain recombines TRBV19 with TRBJ2-7; 8 bases line up with TRBD1. The trim removed 5 bases at V and 5 bases at J, leaving 11 bases unmatched. CDR3 length equals 15 residues. Germline V gene sequence: CDR1 LNHDA, CDR2 SQIVND (reference sequence). Full variable domain (missing parts from reference TRBV19 and TRBJ2-7): DGGITQSPKYLFRKEGQNVTLSCEQNLNHDAMYWYRQDPGQGLRLIYYSQIVNDFQKGDIAEGYSVSREKKESFPLTVTSAQKNPTAFYLCASSSGLTGDHEQYFGPGTRLTVT.

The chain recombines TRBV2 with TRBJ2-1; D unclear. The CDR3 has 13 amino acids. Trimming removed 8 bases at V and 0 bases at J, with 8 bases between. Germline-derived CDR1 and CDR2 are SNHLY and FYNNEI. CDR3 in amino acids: CASGRSSYNEQFF. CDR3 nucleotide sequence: TGTGCCAGCGGCCGGAGCTCCTACAATGAGCAGTTCTTC.

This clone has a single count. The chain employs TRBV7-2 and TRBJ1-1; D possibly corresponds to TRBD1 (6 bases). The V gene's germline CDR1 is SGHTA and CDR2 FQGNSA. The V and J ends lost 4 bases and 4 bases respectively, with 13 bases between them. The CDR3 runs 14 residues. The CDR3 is CASSSTGTSTEAFF. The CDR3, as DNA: TGTGCCAGCAGCTCAACAGGGACGAGCACTGAAGCTTTCTTT.

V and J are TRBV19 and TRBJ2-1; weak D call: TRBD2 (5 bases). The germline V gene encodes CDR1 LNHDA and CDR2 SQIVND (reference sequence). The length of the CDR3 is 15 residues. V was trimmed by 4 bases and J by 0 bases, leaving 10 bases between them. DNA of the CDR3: TGTGCCAGTAGTAGACTTGGGAGCTCCTACAATGAGCAGTTCTTC. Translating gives CASSRLGSSYNEQFF.

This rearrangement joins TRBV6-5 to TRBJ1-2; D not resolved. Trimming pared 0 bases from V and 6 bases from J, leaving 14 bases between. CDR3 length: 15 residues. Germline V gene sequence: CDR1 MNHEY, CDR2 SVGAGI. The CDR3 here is CASSYSETSPDGYTF. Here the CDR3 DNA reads TGTGCCAGCAGTTACTCCGAGACAAGCCCGGATGGCTACACCTTC.

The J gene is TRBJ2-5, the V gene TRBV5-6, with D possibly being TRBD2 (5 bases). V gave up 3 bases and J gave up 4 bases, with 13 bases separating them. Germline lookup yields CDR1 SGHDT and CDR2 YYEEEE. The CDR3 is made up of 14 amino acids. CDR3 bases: TGTGCCAGCAGCTCACCATCCGCGGGAGAGACCCAGTACTTC. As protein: CASSSPSAGETQYF.

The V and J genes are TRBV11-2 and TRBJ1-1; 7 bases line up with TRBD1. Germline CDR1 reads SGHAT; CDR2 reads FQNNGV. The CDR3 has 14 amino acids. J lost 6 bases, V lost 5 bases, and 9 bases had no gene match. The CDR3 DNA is TGTGCCAGCAGCGCCCGACAGGGTGGGGCTGAAGCTTTCTTT. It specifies CASSARQGGAEAFF. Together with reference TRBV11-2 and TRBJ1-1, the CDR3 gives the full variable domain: EAGVAQSPRYKIIEKRQSVAFWCNPISGHATLYWYQQILGQGPKLLIQFQNNGVVDDSQLPKDRFSAERLKGVDSTLKIQPAKLEDSAVYLCASSARQGGAEAFFGQGTRLTVV.

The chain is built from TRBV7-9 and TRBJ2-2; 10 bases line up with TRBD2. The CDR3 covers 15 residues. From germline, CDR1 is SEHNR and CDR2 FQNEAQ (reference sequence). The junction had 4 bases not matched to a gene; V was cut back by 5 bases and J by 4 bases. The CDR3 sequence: CASSALAGSTGELFF. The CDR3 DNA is TGTGCCAGCAGCGCACTAGCGGGGAGCACCGGGGAGCTGTTTTTT. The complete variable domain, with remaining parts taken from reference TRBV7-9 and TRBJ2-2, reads DTGVSQNPRHKITKRGQNVTFRCDPISEHNRLYWYRQTLGQGPEFLTYFQNEAQLEKSRLLSDRFSAERPKGSFSTLEIQRTEQGDSAMYLCASSALAGSTGELFFGEGSRLTVL.

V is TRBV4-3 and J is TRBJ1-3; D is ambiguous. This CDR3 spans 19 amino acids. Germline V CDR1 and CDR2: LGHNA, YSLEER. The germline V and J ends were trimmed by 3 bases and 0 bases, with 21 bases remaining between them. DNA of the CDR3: TGCGCCAGCAGCCAGACGTGGGATTATACCGGGAACTCTGGAAACACCATATATTTT. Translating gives CASSQTWDYTGNSGNTIYF.

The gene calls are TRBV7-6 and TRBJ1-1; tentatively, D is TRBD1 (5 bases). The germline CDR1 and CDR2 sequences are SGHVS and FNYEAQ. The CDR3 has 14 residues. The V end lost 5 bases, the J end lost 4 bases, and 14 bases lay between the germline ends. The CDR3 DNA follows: TGTGCCAGCAGCGCGGACGGGGGGGGCACTGAAGCTTTCTTT. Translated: CASSADGGGTEAFF.

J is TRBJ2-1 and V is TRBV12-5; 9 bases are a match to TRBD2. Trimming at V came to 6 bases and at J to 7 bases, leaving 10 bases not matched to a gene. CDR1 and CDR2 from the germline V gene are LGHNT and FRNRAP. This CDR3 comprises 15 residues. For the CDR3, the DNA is TGTGCTAGTGGGCGAGCGGGGGGCCGGGATAATGAGCAGTTCTTC. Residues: CASGRAGGRDNEQFF.

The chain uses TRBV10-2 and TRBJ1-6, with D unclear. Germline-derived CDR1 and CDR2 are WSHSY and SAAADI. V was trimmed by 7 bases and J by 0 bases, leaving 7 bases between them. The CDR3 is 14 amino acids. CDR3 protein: CASKEGSYNSPLHF. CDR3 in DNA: TGCGCCAGCAAGGAGGGCTCCTATAATTCACCCCTCCACTTT.

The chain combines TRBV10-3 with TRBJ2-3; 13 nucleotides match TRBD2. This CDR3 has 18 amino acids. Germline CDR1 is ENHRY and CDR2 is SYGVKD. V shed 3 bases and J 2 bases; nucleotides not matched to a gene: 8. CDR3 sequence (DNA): TGTGCCATCAGTGAAGGACTAGCGGGGGCCTCACTCACAGATACGCAGTATTTT. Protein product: CAISEGLAGASLTDTQYF.